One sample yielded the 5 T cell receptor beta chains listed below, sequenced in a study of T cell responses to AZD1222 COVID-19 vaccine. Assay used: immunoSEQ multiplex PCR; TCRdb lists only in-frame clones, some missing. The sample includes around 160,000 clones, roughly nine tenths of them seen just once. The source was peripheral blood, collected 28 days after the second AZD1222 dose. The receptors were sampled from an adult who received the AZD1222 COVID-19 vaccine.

The CDR3 DNA reads as TGTGCTAGTGTTCAAACCATAGGGGCTTTCTTT. It yields the protein CASVQTIGAFF. The rearrangement joins TRBV12-5 to TRBJ1-1; D unclear. The CDR3 totals 11 residues. Per germline, CDR1 LGHNT and CDR2 FRNRAP. The V end lost 7 bases, the J end lost 11 bases, and 14 bases lay between the germline ends.

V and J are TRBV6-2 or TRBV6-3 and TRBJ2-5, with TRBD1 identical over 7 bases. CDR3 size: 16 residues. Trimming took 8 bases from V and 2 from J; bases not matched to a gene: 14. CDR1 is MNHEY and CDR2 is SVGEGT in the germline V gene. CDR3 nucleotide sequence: TGTGCCAGCGGCCTCACCGGGACAGAAAAGCAAGAGACCCAGTACTTC. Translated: CASGLTGTEKQETQYF.

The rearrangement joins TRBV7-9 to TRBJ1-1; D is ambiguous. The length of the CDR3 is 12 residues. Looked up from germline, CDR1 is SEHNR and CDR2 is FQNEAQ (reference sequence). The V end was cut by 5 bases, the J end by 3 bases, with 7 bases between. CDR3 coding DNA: TGTGCCAGCAGCCCCCAATACACTGAAGCTTTCTTT. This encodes CASSPQYTEAFF.

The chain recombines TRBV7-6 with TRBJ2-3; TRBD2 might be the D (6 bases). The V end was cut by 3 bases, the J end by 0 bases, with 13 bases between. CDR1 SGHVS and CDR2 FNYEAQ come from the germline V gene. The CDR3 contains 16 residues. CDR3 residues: CASSFRSGTSTDTQYF. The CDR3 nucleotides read TGTGCCAGCAGCTTTCGATCCGGGACTAGCACAGATACGCAGTATTTT.

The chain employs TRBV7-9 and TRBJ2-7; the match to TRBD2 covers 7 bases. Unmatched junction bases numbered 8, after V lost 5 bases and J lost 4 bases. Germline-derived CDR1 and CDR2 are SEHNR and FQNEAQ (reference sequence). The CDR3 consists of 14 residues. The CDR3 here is CASSPGGSVYEQYF. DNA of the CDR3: TGTGCCAGCAGCCCCGGGGGGTCCGTTTACGAGCAGTACTTC.